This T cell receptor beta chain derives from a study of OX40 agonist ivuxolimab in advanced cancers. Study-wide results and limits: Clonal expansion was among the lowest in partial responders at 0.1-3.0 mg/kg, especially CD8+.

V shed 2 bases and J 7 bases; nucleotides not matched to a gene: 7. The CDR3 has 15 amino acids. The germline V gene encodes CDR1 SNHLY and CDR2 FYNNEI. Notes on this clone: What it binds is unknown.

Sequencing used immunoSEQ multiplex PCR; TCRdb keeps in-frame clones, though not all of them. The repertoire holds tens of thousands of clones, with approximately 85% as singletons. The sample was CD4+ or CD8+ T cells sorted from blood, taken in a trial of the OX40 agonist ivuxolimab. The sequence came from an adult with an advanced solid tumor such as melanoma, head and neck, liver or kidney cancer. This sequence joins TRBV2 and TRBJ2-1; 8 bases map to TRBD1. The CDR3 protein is CASSEMQGARNEQFF. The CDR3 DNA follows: TGTGCCAGCAGTGAAATGCAGGGGGCTAGGAATGAGCAGTTCTTC.